This T cell receptor beta chain was sequenced in a study of CD8+CD57+ T cells in acquired aplastic anemia. Overall study context: Around 3.5 ug was the average amount of DNA from sorted CD4+ and CD8+ cells. Whole-study results and caveats: A set of 25 to 35 CD8+ CDR3 sequences was shared between patients and controls, and these sequences appeared highly expressed in patients.

This CDR3 spans 14 amino acids. Trimming removed 3 bases at V and 5 bases at J, with 11 bases between. The V gene's germline CDR1 is LNHDA and CDR2 SQIVND (reference sequence). The template used for profiling TCR beta VDJ and CDR3 was genomic DNA. Each CDR3 protein gets one entry after TCRdb re-called the reads with MiXCR. The sample lists over 150,000 distinct CDR3 sequences, about 48% occurring once. Of note for this clonotype: As yet, its antigen is unknown.

The patients chosen for sequencing had shown expansion of CD8+CD57+ cells (detected by flow cytometry). All participating patients were living with severe acquired aplastic anemia. Blood samples were obtained from patients who had received no prior therapy. V usage is TRBV19 and J usage is TRBJ2-1; D gene unclear. Specimen: sorted CD4+, CD8+, or CD8+CD57+ T cells (not recorded which) from PBMCs. This clonotype was obtained from a human donor with aplastic anemia. The CDR3: CASSISRADNEQFF. CDR3 nucleotide sequence: TGTGCCAGTAGTATTAGTCGGGCCGACAATGAGCAGTTCTTC.